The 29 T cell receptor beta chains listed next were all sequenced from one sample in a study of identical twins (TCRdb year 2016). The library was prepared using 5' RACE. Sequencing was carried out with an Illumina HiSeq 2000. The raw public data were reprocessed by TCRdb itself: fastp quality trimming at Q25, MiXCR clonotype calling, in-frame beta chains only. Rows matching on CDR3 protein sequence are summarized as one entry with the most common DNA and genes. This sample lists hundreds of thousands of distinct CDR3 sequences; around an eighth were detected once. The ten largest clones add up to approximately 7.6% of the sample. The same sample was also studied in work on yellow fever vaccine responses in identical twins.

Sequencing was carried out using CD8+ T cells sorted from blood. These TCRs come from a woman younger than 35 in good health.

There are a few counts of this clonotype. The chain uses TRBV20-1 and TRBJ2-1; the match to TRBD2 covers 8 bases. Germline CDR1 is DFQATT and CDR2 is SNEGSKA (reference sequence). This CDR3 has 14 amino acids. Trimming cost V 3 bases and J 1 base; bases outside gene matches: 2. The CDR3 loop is CSASGRESYNEQFF. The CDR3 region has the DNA TGCAGTGCTAGCGGGAGGGAGTCCTACAATGAGCAGTTCTTC.

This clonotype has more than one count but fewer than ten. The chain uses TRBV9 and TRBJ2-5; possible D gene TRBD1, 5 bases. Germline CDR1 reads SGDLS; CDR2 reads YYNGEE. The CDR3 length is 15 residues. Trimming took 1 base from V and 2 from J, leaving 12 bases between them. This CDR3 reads CASSVSDNRQETQYF. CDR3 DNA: TGTGCCAGCAGCGTATCGGACAACAGACAAGAGACCCAGTACTTC.

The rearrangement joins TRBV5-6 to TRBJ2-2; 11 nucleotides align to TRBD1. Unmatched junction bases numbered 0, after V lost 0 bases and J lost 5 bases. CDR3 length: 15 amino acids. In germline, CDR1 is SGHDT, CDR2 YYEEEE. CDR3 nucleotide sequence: TGTGCCAGCAGCTTGGGGGACAGGGGGACCGGGGAGCTGTTTTTT. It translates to CASSLGDRGTGELFF. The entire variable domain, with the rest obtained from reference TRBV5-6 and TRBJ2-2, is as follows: DAGVTQSPTHLIKTRGQQVTLRCSPKSGHDTVSWYQQALGQGPQFIFQYYEEEERQRGNFPDRFSGHQFPNYSSELNVNALLLGDSALYLCASSLGDRGTGELFFGEGSRLTVL.

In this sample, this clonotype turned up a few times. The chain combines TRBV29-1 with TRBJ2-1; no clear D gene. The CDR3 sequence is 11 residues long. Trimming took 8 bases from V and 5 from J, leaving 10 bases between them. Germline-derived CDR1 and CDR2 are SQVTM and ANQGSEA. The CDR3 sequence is CSPAIHNEQFF. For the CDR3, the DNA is TGCAGCCCTGCCATCCACAATGAGCAGTTCTTC.

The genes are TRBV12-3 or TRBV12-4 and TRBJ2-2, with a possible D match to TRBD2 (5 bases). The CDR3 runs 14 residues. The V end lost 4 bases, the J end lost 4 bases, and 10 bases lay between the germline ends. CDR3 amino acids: CASSWEYATGELFF. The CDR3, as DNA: TGTGCCAGCAGTTGGGAGTATGCCACCGGGGAGCTGTTTTTT.

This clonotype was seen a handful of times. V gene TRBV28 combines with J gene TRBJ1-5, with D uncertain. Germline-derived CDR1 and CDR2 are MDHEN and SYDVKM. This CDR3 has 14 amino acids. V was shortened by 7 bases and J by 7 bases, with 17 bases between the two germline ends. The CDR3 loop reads CASTLGPEWQPQHF. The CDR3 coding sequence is TGTGCCAGCACCTTGGGCCCTGAGTGGCAGCCCCAGCATTTT. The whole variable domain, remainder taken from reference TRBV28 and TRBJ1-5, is DVKVTQSSRYLVKRTGEKVFLECVQDMDHENMFWYRQDPGLGLRLIYFSYDVKMKEKGDIPEGYSVSREKKERFSLILESASTNQTSMYLCASTLGPEWQPQHFGDGTRLSIL.

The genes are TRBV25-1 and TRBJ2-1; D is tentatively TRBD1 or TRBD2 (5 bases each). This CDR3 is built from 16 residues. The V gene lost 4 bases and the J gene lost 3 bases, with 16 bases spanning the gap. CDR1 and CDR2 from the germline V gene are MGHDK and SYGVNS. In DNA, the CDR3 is TGTGCCAGCAGTGGGGGACGGTACCTTCTCTACAATGAGCAGTTCTTC. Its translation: CASSGGRYLLYNEQFF.

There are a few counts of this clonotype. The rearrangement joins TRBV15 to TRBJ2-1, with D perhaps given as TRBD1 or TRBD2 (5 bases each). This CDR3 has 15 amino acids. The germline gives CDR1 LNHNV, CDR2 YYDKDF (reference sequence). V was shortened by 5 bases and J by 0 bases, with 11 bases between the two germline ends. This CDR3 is CATSSSGSSYNEQFF. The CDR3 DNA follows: TGTGCCACCAGCTCCTCAGGGAGCTCCTACAATGAGCAGTTCTTC.

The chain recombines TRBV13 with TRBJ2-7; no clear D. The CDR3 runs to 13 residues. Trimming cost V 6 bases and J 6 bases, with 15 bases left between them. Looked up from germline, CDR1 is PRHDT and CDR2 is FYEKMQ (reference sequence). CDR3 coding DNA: TGTGCCAGCAGTCAAGGCCTCGTATTCGAGCAGTACTTC. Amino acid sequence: CASSQGLVFEQYF.

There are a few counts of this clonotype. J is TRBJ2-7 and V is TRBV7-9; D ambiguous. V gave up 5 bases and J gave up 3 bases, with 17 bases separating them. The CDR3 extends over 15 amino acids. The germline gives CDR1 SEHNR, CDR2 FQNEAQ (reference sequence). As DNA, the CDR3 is TGTGCCAGCAGCCCATACTCTGGTCTCCACTACGAGCAGTACTTC. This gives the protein CASSPYSGLHYEQYF.

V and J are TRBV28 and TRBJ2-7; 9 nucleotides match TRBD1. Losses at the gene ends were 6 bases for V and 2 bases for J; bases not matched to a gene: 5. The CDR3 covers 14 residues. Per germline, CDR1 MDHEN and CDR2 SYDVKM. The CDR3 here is CASRSGQGTYEQYF. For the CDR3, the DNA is TGTGCCAGCAGGTCAGGACAGGGGACCTACGAGCAGTACTTC.

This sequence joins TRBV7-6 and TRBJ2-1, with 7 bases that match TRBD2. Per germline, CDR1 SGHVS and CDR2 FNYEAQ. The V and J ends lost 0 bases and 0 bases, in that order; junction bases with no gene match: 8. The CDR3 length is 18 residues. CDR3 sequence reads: CASSLARGGSPSYNEQFF. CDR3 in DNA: TGTGCCAGCAGCTTAGCGCGGGGCGGGAGCCCCTCCTACAATGAGCAGTTCTTC.

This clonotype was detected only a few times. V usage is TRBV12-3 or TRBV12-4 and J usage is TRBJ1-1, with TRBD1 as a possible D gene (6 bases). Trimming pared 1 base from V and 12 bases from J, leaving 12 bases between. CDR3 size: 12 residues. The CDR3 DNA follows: TGTGCCAGCAGTTTAGGAGACAGGACGACTTTCTTT. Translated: CASSLGDRTTFF.

The CDR3 loop is CASIGTGSFSGANVLTF. CDR3 nucleotides: TGTGCCAGCATCGGGACAGGGAGTTTCTCTGGGGCCAACGTCCTGACTTTC. The chain links TRBV12-3 or TRBV12-4 to TRBJ2-6; TRBD1 agrees at 9 bases. This CDR3 has 17 residues. After removal of 7 bases from V and 0 bases from J, the junction contained 7 bases not matched to a gene.

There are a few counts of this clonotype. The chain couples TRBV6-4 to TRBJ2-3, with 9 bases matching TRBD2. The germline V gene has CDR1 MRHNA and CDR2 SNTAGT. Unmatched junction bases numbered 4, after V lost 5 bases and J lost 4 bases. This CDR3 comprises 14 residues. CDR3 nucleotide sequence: TGTGCCAGCAGTCGAAGCGGGGGGCCAGATACGCAGTATTTT. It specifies CASSRSGGPDTQYF.

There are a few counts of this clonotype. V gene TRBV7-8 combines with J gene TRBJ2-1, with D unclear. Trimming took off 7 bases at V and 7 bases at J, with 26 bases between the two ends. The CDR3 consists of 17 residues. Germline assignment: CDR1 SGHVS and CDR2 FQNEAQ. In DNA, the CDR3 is TGTGCCAGCACCTCTCCGCTGAGTGTGTTAGGATTTAATGAGCAGTTCTTC. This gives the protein CASTSPLSVLGFNEQFF.

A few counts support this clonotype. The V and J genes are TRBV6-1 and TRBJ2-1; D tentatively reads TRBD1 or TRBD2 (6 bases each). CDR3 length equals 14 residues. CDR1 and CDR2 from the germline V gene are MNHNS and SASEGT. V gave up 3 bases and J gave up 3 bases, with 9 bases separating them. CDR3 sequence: CASSERGDYNEQFF. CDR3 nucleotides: TGTGCCAGCAGTGAGAGGGGGGACTACAATGAGCAGTTCTTC.

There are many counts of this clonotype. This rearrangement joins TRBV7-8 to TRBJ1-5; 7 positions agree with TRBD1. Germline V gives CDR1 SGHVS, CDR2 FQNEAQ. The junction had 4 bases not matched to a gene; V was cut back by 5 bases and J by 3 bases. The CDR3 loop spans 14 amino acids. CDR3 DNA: TGTGCCAGCAGCCAAGACAGGGCCAATCAGCCCCAGCATTTT. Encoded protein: CASSQDRANQPQHF.

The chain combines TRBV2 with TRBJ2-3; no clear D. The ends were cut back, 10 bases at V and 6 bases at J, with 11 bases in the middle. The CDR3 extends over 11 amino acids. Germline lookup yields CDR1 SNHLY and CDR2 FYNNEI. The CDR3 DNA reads TGTGCCACCCTAACACGGGATACGCAGTATTTT. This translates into CATLTRDTQYF.

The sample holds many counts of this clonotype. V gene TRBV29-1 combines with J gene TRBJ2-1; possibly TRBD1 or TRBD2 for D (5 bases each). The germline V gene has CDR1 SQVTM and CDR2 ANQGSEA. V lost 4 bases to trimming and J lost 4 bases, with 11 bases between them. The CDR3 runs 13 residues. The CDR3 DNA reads TGCAGCGTTGTGGGGACGGATTACAATGAGCAGTTCTTC. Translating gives CSVVGTDYNEQFF.

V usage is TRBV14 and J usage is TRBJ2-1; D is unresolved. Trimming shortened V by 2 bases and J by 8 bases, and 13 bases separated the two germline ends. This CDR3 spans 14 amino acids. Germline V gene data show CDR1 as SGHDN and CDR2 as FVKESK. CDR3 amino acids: CASSQFMDVDEQFF. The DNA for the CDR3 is TGTGCCAGCAGCCAATTCATGGATGTGGATGAGCAGTTCTTC. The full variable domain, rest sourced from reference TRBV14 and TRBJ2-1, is EAGVTQFPSHSVIEKGQTVTLRCDPISGHDNLYWYRRVMGKEIKFLLHFVKESKQDESGMPNNRFLAERTGGTYSTLKVQPAELEDSGVYFCASSQFMDVDEQFFGPGTRLTVL.

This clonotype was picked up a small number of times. The CDR3 DNA reads TGTGCCAGCAGCTTACCCGAAGGGAGAAATGAAAAACTGTTTTTT. Translating gives CASSLPEGRNEKLFF. The chain employs TRBV13 and TRBJ1-4, with D hard to call. The CDR3 covers 15 residues. Germline-derived CDR1 and CDR2 are PRHDT and FYEKMQ (reference sequence). V lost 2 bases to trimming and J lost 5 bases, with 12 bases between them. Filled out from reference TRBV13 and TRBJ1-4, the complete variable domain reads AAGVIQSPRHLIKEKRETATLKCYPIPRHDTVYWYQQGPGQDPQFLISFYEKMQSDKGSIPDRFSAQQFSDYHSELNMSSLELGDSALYFCASSLPEGRNEKLFFGSGTQLSVL.

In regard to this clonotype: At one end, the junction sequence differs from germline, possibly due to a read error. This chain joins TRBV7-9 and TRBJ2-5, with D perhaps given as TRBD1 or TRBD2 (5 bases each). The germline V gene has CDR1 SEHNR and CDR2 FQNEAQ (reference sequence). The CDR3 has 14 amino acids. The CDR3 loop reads CASSSKWDGETQNF. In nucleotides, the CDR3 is TGTGCCAGCAGCTCAAAATGGGACGGGGAGACCCAGAACTTC. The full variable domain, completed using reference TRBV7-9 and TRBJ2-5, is DTGVSQNPRHKITKRGQNVTFRCDPISEHNRLYWYRQTLGQGPEFLTYFQNEAQLEKSRLLSDRFSAERPKGSFSTLEIQRTEQGDSAMYLCASSSKWDGETQNFGPGTRLLVL.

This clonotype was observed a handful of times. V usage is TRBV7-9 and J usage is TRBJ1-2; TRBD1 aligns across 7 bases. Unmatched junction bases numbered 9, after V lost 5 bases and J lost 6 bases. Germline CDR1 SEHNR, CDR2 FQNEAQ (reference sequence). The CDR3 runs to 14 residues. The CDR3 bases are TGTGCCAGCAGCAACTCCGGGACAGCGGATGGCTACACCTTC. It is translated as CASSNSGTADGYTF.

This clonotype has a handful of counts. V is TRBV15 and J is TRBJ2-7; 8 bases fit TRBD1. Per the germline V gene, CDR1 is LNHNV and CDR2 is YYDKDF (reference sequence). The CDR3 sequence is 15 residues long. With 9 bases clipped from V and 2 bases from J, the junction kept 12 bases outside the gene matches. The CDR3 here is CATRLDRVGTYEQYF. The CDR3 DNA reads TGTGCCACTAGATTGGACAGGGTCGGCACCTACGAGCAGTACTTC.

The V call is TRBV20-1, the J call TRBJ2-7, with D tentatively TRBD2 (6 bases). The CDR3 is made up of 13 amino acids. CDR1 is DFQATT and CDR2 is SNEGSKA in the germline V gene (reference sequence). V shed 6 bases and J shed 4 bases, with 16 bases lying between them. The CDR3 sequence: CSATGTAPYEQYV. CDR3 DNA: TGCAGTGCAACCGGGACTGCCCCATACGAGCAGTACGTC.

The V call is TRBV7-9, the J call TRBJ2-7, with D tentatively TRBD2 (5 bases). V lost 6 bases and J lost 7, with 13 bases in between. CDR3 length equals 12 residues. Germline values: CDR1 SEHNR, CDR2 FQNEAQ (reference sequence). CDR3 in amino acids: CASRYDEGEQYF. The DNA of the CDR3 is TGTGCCAGCAGGTATGATGAGGGAGAGCAGTACTTC.

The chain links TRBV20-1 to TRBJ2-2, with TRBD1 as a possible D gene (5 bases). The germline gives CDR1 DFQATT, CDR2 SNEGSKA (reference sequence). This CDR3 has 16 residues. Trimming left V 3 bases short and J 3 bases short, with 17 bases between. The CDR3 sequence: CSARSAQGTYTGELFF. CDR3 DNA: TGCAGTGCTAGGTCGGCGCAGGGAACCTACACCGGGGAGCTGTTTTTT.

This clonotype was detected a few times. CDR3 loop: CASSTQGAWTEAFF. The CDR3 bases are TGTGCCAGCAGTACACAGGGGGCGTGGACTGAAGCTTTCTTT. This chain connects TRBV27 to TRBJ1-1; TRBD1 aligns across 9 bases. The trim removed 5 bases at V and 5 bases at J, leaving 6 bases unmatched. CDR1 MNHEY and CDR2 SMNVEV come from the germline V gene (reference sequence). The CDR3 covers 14 residues.